A single sample is the source of the 9 T cell receptor beta chains below, sequenced in a study of blood T cell repertoires in COVID-19. Assay used: immunoSEQ multiplex PCR; TCRdb lists only in-frame clones, some missing. This table has tens of thousands of clones, around nine tenths appearing once. The sequenced sample was peripheral blood. These receptors were collected from a human donor with active COVID-19. The donor label of this sample is uncertain.

The J gene is TRBJ1-4, the V gene TRBV12-3 or TRBV12-4; D gene unclear. The CDR3 runs to 13 residues. Between the trimmed V and J ends, which lost 5 bases and 7 bases, there was a span of 11 bases. DNA for the CDR3: TGTGCCAGCAGTCTCCCGCCGGGTGAAAAACTGTTTTTT. Protein sequence: CASSLPPGEKLFF.

This clone was observed a single time. The genes are TRBV11-2 and TRBJ2-7; TRBD1 aligns across 8 bases. This CDR3 has 17 residues. J was trimmed by 6 bases and V by 5 bases; bases with no gene match: 18. Germline loops: CDR1 SGHAT, CDR2 FQNNGV. The CDR3 region is CASSLSRQGLFVGEQYF. For the CDR3, the DNA is TGTGCCAGCAGCCTCTCCCGACAGGGGTTGTTTGTTGGCGAGCAGTACTTC.

The CDR3: CASSVGGQGDTDTQYF. Written as DNA, the CDR3 is TGTGCCAGCAGCGTAGGGGGTCAGGGTGACACAGATACGCAGTATTTT. This sequence joins TRBV9 and TRBJ2-3; a weak D match, TRBD1 (5 bases). Trimming took off 0 bases at V and 2 bases at J, with 13 bases between the two ends. Germline V lookup: CDR1 SGDLS, CDR2 YYNGEE. This CDR3 comprises 16 residues.

The chain joins TRBV29-1 to TRBJ2-2, with TRBD1 as a possible D gene (5 bases). Germline CDR1 reads SQVTM; CDR2 reads ANQGSEA. The germline V and J ends were trimmed by 5 bases and 6 bases, with 10 bases remaining between them. The CDR3 sequence is 12 residues long. CDR3 sequence (DNA): TGCAGCGTTTTCAGGGCTCCCGGGGAGCTGTTTTTT. This gives the protein CSVFRAPGELFF.

This chain uses TRBV27 with TRBJ2-2; TRBD1 agrees at 9 bases. V was pared by 7 bases and J by 3 bases, with 6 bases of the junction left unmatched. This CDR3 comprises 15 residues. Germline V gene lookup returns CDR1 MNHEY and CDR2 SMNVEV (reference sequence). CDR3 bases: TGTGCCAGCAAGGGGGGGGACAGGGACACCGGGGAGCTGTTTTTT. Residues: CASKGGDRDTGELFF.

The chain couples TRBV30 to TRBJ1-4; the match to TRBD1 covers 8 bases. Trimming removed 2 bases from V and 5 bases from J; junction bases left unmatched: 4. Germline V CDR1 and CDR2: GTSNPN, SVGIG (reference sequence). The CDR3 length is 14 residues. The CDR3 region is CAWSSGTGNEKLFF. In nucleotides, the CDR3 is TGTGCCTGGAGTTCCGGGACAGGCAATGAAAAACTGTTTTTT.

Comment on this clone: Other DNA sequences in this sample translate to the same CDR3. The V gene is TRBV4-3, the J gene TRBJ1-2, with D perhaps TRBD1 (5 bases). Germline CDR1 reads LGHNA; CDR2 reads YSLEER. The CDR3 spans 15 residues. The ends were cut back, 0 bases at V and 4 bases at J, with 12 bases in the middle. The CDR3 bases are TGCGCCAGCAGCCAAGACCGACAGTCGTCCTATGGCTACACCTTC. As protein: CASSQDRQSSYGYTF.

The J gene is TRBJ2-3, the V gene TRBV7-2; no definite D call. The CDR3 has 15 residues. CDR1 SGHTA and CDR2 FQGNSA come from the germline V gene. The V gene lost 5 bases and the J gene lost 4 bases, with 16 bases spanning the gap. The CDR3 loop reads CASSPPWARPDTQYF. The CDR3 nucleotides are TGTGCCAGCAGCCCGCCATGGGCCAGACCAGATACGCAGTATTTT.

The V gene is TRBV3-1 (or the pseudogene TRBV3-2), the J gene TRBJ2-7; 8 bases map to TRBD2. CDR3 size: 15 residues. J was trimmed by 3 bases and V by 6 bases; bases with no gene match: 10. In germline, CDR1 is LGHDT, CDR2 YNNKEL (reference sequence). The CDR3 DNA is TGTGCCAGCAGTACCCAGGGACTAGGAAGCTACGAGCAGTACTTC. Residues: CASSTQGLGSYEQYF.